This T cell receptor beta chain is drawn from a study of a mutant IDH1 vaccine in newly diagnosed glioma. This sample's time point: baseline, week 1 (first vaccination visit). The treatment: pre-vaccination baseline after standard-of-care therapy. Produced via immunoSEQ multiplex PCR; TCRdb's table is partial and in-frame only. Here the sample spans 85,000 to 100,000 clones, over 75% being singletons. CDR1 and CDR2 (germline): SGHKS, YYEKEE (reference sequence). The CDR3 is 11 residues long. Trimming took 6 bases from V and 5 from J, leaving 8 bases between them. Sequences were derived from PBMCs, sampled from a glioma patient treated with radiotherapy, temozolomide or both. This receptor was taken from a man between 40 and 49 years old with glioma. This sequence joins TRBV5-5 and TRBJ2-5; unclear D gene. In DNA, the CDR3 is TGTGCCAGCACCTTAGGGGAGACCCAGTACTTC. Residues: CASTLGETQYF.